The 16 T cell receptor beta chains in this list originate from one sample, sequenced in a study of technical replicates of blood from a handful of donors (dated by TCRdb to the late 2010s). Preparation of the library involved the immunoSEQ multiplex PCR assay. TCRdb's version of the immuneACCESS table is confined to in-frame rearrangements and falls short of the full clone set. An unresolved V gene accounts for under half of the shortfall where checked; the remainder is of unknown origin. This sample has 75,000 to 100,000 clones in its table, and about 95% of those were observed once. The ten largest clones take up 0.33% of the sample. Sequencing was carried out using T cells isolated from PBMCs. These receptor sequences come from a human donor in good health.

This clone appeared a single time. V gene TRBV14 combines with J gene TRBJ2-7; TRBD1 agrees at 10 bases. Per the germline V gene, CDR1 is SGHDN and CDR2 is FVKESK. The CDR3 length is 16 residues. The V segment lost 0 bases and the J segment 6 bases; nucleotides outside the gene matches: 8. The CDR3 DNA reads as TGTGCCAGCAGCCAAGAAACTTGGACAGGGGGTTTCGAGCAGTACTTC. Translated: CASSQETWTGGFEQYF. The variable domain in full, completed from reference TRBV14 and TRBJ2-7, reads EAGVTQFPSHSVIEKGQTVTLRCDPISGHDNLYWYRRVMGKEIKFLLHFVKESKQDESGMPNNRFLAERTGGTYSTLKVQPAELEDSGVYFCASSQETWTGGFEQYFGPGTRLTVT.

The chain employs TRBV13 and TRBJ1-5; TRBD1 is a possible D gene (6 bases). V lost 4 bases to trimming and J lost 5 bases, with 9 bases between them. Germline CDR1 reads PRHDT; CDR2 reads FYEKMQ (reference sequence). The CDR3 contains 13 residues. CDR3 DNA sequence: TGTGCCAGCAGCTCGGACAGAGATCAGCCCCAGCATTTT. Encoded protein: CASSSDRDQPQHF.

The chain joins TRBV19 to TRBJ2-7; maybe TRBD2 (6 bases). Germline-derived CDR1 and CDR2 are LNHDA and SQIVND (reference sequence). The CDR3 has 12 amino acids. V dropped 10 bases and J dropped 6 bases, with 16 bases sitting between them. The CDR3 reads CATGGTLGEQYF. As DNA, the CDR3 is TGTGCCACCGGCGGGACTCTGGGCGAGCAGTACTTC. Together with reference TRBV19 and TRBJ2-7, the CDR3 gives the full variable domain: DGGITQSPKYLFRKEGQNVTLSCEQNLNHDAMYWYRQDPGQGLRLIYYSQIVNDFQKGDIAEGYSVSREKKESFPLTVTSAQKNPTAFYLCATGGTLGEQYFGPGTRLTVT.

This chain connects TRBV5-1 to TRBJ1-2, with no clear D. V lost 4 bases and J lost 5, with 18 bases in between. This CDR3 contains 15 residues. Looked up from germline, CDR1 is SGHRS and CDR2 is YFSETQ. CDR3 in DNA: TGCGCCAGCAGCGGATCCGTGGGCATCCAGTATGGCTACACCTTC. It translates to CASSGSVGIQYGYTF.

As regards this clone: Other nucleotide sequences in the sample specify the same CDR3. The V and J genes are TRBV5-1 and TRBJ1-1; the D is unclear. This CDR3 region has 13 residues. With 0 bases removed from V and 1 base from J, the gap between germline ends came to 4 bases. Germline CDR1 reads SGHRS; CDR2 reads YFSETQ. In nucleotides, the CDR3 is TGCGCCAGCAGCTTGGCGCGGAACACTGAAGCTTTCTTT. This translates into CASSLARNTEAFF.

This chain links TRBV19 with TRBJ1-5; weak D call: TRBD1 (6 bases). V was cut by 5 bases and J by 0 bases, with 17 bases left in between. The length of the CDR3 is 17 residues. Germline CDR1 LNHDA, CDR2 SQIVND (reference sequence). CDR3 in amino acids: CASSETGYYYSNQPQHF. DNA for the CDR3: TGTGCCAGTAGTGAGACAGGTTATTATTATAGCAATCAGCCCCAGCATTTT.

The chain links TRBV11-2 to TRBJ1-1, with D uncertain. The germline V and J ends were trimmed by 6 bases and 5 bases, with 10 bases remaining between them. Germline lookup yields CDR1 SGHAT and CDR2 FQNNGV. The CDR3 has 12 amino acids. CDR3 in DNA: TGTGCCAGCAGGCCAACGGGGACTGAAGCTTTCTTT. It encodes CASRPTGTEAFF.

This chain uses TRBV28 with TRBJ1-1; 7 bases match TRBD1. Germline V CDR1 and CDR2: MDHEN, SYDVKM. V lost 3 bases, J lost 1 base, and 2 bases stayed unmatched. The CDR3 length is 14 residues. CDR3 bases: TGTGCCAGCAGTTTGACAGGGACGAACACTGAAGCTTTCTTT. This gives the protein CASSLTGTNTEAFF.

The genes are TRBV11-3 and TRBJ2-7; possibly TRBD1 for D (6 bases). The CDR3 runs 14 residues. The V end lost 1 base, the J end lost 3 bases, and 10 bases lay between the germline ends. Germline V gives CDR1 SGHNT, CDR2 YENEEA. The CDR3 reads CASSLGTGYYEQYF. The DNA for the CDR3 is TGTGCCAGCAGCTTAGGTACAGGGTACTACGAGCAGTACTTC.

V gene TRBV29-1 combines with J gene TRBJ1-2; a weak D match, TRBD1 (6 bases). V dropped 4 bases and J dropped 6 bases, with 18 bases sitting between them. This CDR3 contains 14 residues. CDR1 is SQVTM, CDR2 ANQGSEA, per germline. The CDR3 reads CSVGGTPEPHGYTF. The CDR3 DNA sequence: TGCAGCGTTGGAGGGACACCCGAACCCCATGGCTACACCTTC.

The chain couples TRBV27 to TRBJ2-7, with TRBD2 identical over 7 bases. J gave up 2 bases and V 6 bases, and 13 bases lay outside the gene matches. Germline CDR1 MNHEY, CDR2 SMNVEV (reference sequence). The length of the CDR3 is 16 residues. The DNA of the CDR3 is TGTGCCAGCAGGAGCTCTAGCGGAGAGAAGACCTACGAGCAGTACTTC. Amino acid sequence: CASRSSSGEKTYEQYF.

The chain carries TRBV2 and TRBJ2-7; D ambiguous. V gave up 5 bases and J gave up 4 bases, with 15 bases separating them. The CDR3 length is 14 residues. CDR1 is SNHLY and CDR2 is FYNNEI in the germline V gene. The CDR3 region is CASSKMINSYEQYF. The CDR3 DNA reads as TGTGCCAGCAGTAAAATGATAAACTCTTACGAGCAGTACTTC.

The chain recombines TRBV6-1 with TRBJ1-1; D might be TRBD1 (6 bases). Deletions cut 8 bases from V and 1 base from J, with 11 bases between. Looked up from germline, CDR1 is MNHNS and CDR2 is SASEGT. The CDR3 runs to 13 residues. CDR3 loop: CASLGHWNTEAFF. DNA for the CDR3: TGTGCCAGCTTGGGACACTGGAACACTGAAGCTTTCTTT.

The rearrangement uses TRBV4-3 and TRBJ1-2; D is undetermined. Germline assignment: CDR1 LGHNA and CDR2 YSLEER. With 2 bases removed from V and 4 bases from J, the gap between germline ends came to 14 bases. The CDR3 is made up of 15 amino acids. CDR3 bases: TGCGCCAGCAGCCAAAGGTTTCAGATAGCCTATGGCTACACCTTC. This encodes CASSQRFQIAYGYTF.

The rearrangement joins TRBV30 to TRBJ2-5; 10 bases agree with TRBD1. Germline values: CDR1 GTSNPN, CDR2 SVGIG (reference sequence). Trimming cost V 3 bases and J 5 bases; bases outside gene matches: 3. This CDR3 region has 13 residues. The CDR3 nucleotides read TGTGCCTGGAGGACAGGGGGCACGGAGACCCAGTACTTC. The encoded protein is CAWRTGGTETQYF. Complete variable domain (other parts from reference TRBV30 and TRBJ2-5): SQTIHQWPATLVQPVGSPLSLECTVEGTSNPNLYWYRQAAGRGLQLLFYSVGIGQISSEVPQNLSASRPQDRQFILSSKKLLLSDSGFYLCAWRTGGTETQYFGPGTRLLVL.

The V gene is TRBV5-1, the J gene TRBJ2-1, with TRBD2 identical over 13 bases. The V segment lost 3 bases and the J segment 8 bases; nucleotides outside the gene matches: 5. The CDR3 is 15 residues long. Germline CDR1 SGHRS, CDR2 YFSETQ. DNA of the CDR3: TGCGCCAGCAGCTGGGGGACTAGCGGGACCTATGAGCAGTTCTTC. Translation: CASSWGTSGTYEQFF.